Listed here are 30 T cell receptor beta chains from one sample, sequenced in a study of T cells expressing NK-cell markers. TCRdb reanalyzed the 5' RACE reads and collapses them to one entry per CDR3 protein, without DNA. Recorded for this sample: roughly 390,000 distinct CDR3 sequences. The sample consisted of blood T cells: a sorted CD56 or NKG2C T cell subset, CD4+ or CD8+ T cells, or bulk PBMC T cells (not recorded which). The receptors were gathered from a woman between 45 and 65 years old in good health.

The CDR3 sequence: CASRTSRDRGTEAFF. The chain employs TRBV6-5 and TRBJ1-1; TCRdb calls TRBD1, which cannot be checked without DNA. CDR1 and CDR2 from the germline V gene are MNHEY and SVGAGI. The CDR3 consists of 15 residues.

The chain combines TRBV19 with TRBJ2-7; TCRdb's D call, TRBD1, is unchecked because there is no DNA. Germline CDR1 LNHDA, CDR2 SQIVND (reference sequence). This CDR3 comprises 15 residues. The CDR3: CASSISLRGSYEQYF.

The J gene is TRBJ1-1, the V gene TRBV7-3. The CDR3 is 14 residues long. Germline lookup yields CDR1 SGHTA and CDR2 FQGTGA. The CDR3: CASSLTSDVGIAFF. The variable domain in full, completed from reference TRBV7-3 and TRBJ1-1, reads GAGVSQTPSNKVTEKGKYVELRCDPISGHTALYWYRQSLGQGPEFLIYFQGTGAADDSGLPNDRFFAVRPEGSVSTLKIQRTERGDSAVYLCASSLTSDVGIAFFGQGTRLTVV.

The chain uses TRBV5-6 and TRBJ1-1. This CDR3 is built from 12 residues. Germline CDR1 SGHDT, CDR2 YYEEEE. The CDR3 loop is CASSLAAFEAFF.

The chain carries TRBV10-2 and TRBJ2-7. The CDR3 loop spans 14 amino acids. Looked up from germline, CDR1 is WSHSY and CDR2 is SAAADI. CDR3 region: CASHSPDRNYEQYF.

V and J are TRBV3-1 and TRBJ2-3; TCRdb outputs TRBD2, but without DNA this stays unchecked. The V gene's germline CDR1 is LGHDT and CDR2 YNNKEL (reference sequence). The CDR3 loop spans 14 amino acids. The CDR3 here is CASSRGSRSDTQYF.

This chain's CDR3 is CASPQGRTYNEQFF. The chain recombines TRBV6-5 with TRBJ2-1. The CDR3 is 14 amino acids. Germline values: CDR1 MNHEY, CDR2 SVGAGI.

V usage is TRBV7-9 and J usage is TRBJ2-5; TCRdb's D call of TRBD1 is untestable without DNA. The CDR3 contains 11 residues. The V gene's germline CDR1 is SEHNR and CDR2 FQNEAQ (reference sequence). The CDR3 loop reads CASSPRSTQYF.

The chain employs TRBV3-1 and TRBJ2-2. Germline CDR1 reads LGHDT; CDR2 reads YNNKEL (reference sequence). The CDR3 covers 14 residues. This CDR3 is CASSQDSVTGELFF.

V gene TRBV5-1 combines with J gene TRBJ2-5; TCRdb lists TRBD2, though no DNA is available to test this call. There are 16 residues in the CDR3. Germline assignment: CDR1 SGHRS and CDR2 YFSETQ. Here the CDR3 reads CASSLVVAGISETQYF.

This sequence joins TRBV5-5 and TRBJ2-1; with no DNA, the TCRdb D assignment of TRBD1 cannot be verified. The germline gives CDR1 SGHKS, CDR2 YYEKEE (reference sequence). The CDR3 has 14 amino acids. The CDR3 here is CASRPGQGNNEQFF.

The chain is built from TRBV4-1 and TRBJ2-1; the TCRdb call, TRBD2, lacks DNA for checking. The CDR3 is made up of 18 amino acids. The V gene's germline CDR1 is MGHRA and CDR2 YSYEKL. CDR3 region: CASSQVSGASPSYNEQFF.

V gene TRBV3-1 combines with J gene TRBJ2-5. The germline V gene has CDR1 LGHDT and CDR2 YNNKEL (reference sequence). This CDR3 region has 13 residues. This chain's CDR3 is CASSHWSRETQYF.

The rearrangement links TRBV5-1 to TRBJ2-7; TCRdb lists TRBD1, though no DNA is available to test this call. The CDR3 has 14 residues. Germline V lookup: CDR1 SGHRS, CDR2 YFSETQ. This chain's CDR3 is CASSTGTPTSEQYF.

The chain employs TRBV20-1 and TRBJ2-5; TCRdb's D gene call, TRBD2, goes unchecked for lack of DNA. The CDR3 contains 15 residues. Per the germline V gene, CDR1 is DFQATT and CDR2 is SNEGSKA (reference sequence). CDR3 in amino acids: CSARDNQRGTTGQYF.

The CDR3 is CAVNLAVGGELFF. The V call is TRBV28, the J call TRBJ2-2; TCRdb's D gene call, TRBD2, goes unchecked for lack of DNA. Per the germline V gene, CDR1 is MDHEN and CDR2 is SYDVKM. The CDR3 is 13 amino acids.

V and J are TRBV13 and TRBJ1-1. Germline CDR1 PRHDT, CDR2 FYEKMQ (reference sequence). CDR3 length: 15 amino acids. This CDR3 is CASSLGEYAEGEAFF.

The V gene is TRBV5-1, the J gene TRBJ2-1; absent DNA, TCRdb's TRBD2 call cannot be checked. The CDR3 is 14 residues long. CDR1 is SGHRS, CDR2 YFSETQ, per germline. This CDR3 is CASSVSGIGDEQFF.

The chain couples TRBV28 to TRBJ2-5; as DNA is missing, the TRBD1 call by TCRdb cannot be tested. The CDR3 spans 14 residues. Germline V CDR1 and CDR2: MDHEN, SYDVKM. The CDR3 loop is CASSMTGRTETQYF.

V is TRBV29-1 and J is TRBJ1-1. This CDR3 contains 13 residues. Germline V gives CDR1 SQVTM, CDR2 ANQGSEA. CDR3 amino acids: CSVTGPEGTEAFF.

The chain combines TRBV12-3 or TRBV12-4 with TRBJ2-6. The length of the CDR3 is 15 residues. The CDR3 loop is CASSPQSSGANVLTF.

This chain uses TRBV30 with TRBJ2-2. Germline CDR1 GTSNPN, CDR2 SVGIG (reference sequence). The length of the CDR3 is 14 residues. The CDR3 sequence: CAWSRLDSTGELFF. Full variable domain (outside the CDR3, taken from reference TRBV30 and TRBJ2-2): SQTIHQWPATLVQPVGSPLSLECTVEGTSNPNLYWYRQAAGRGLQLLFYSVGIGQISSEVPQNLSASRPQDRQFILSSKKLLLSDSGFYLCAWSRLDSTGELFFGEGSRLTVL.

The chain has TRBV3-1 and TRBJ1-2; TCRdb designates TRBD1, a call that cannot be tested without DNA. CDR3 length equals 14 residues. Per the germline V gene, CDR1 is LGHDT and CDR2 is YNNKEL (reference sequence). CDR3 amino acids: CASSQETGRSGYTF.

The V call is TRBV11-2, the J call TRBJ2-1; TCRdb proposes TRBD1, but this gene call is untestable without DNA. CDR1 and CDR2 (germline): SGHAT, FQNNGV. The CDR3 is 16 residues long. CDR3 in amino acids: CASSLDSRGPYNEQFF.

J is TRBJ1-5 and V is TRBV2; checking the TCRdb D call of TRBD1 is not possible without DNA. Germline V gives CDR1 SNHLY, CDR2 FYNNEI. The CDR3 totals 16 residues. The CDR3 protein is CASSVGYPGPNQPQHF.

The rearrangement joins TRBV27 to TRBJ1-1; there is no DNA to check the TCRdb D call of TRBD1. CDR1 is MNHEY, CDR2 SMNVEV, per germline (reference sequence). The CDR3 contains 14 residues. CDR3 residues: CASRFGRGNTEAFF.

V gene TRBV3-1 combines with J gene TRBJ2-5; lacking DNA, the TRBD2 call made by TCRdb goes unchecked. Germline V lookup: CDR1 LGHDT, CDR2 YNNKEL (reference sequence). This CDR3 is built from 13 residues. CDR3 region: CASSHQREGTQYF.

The gene calls are TRBV29-1 and TRBJ2-7. Germline CDR1 reads SQVTM; CDR2 reads ANQGSEA. The CDR3 runs to 13 residues. The CDR3 loop is CSVDGRDSYEQYF.

The chain has TRBV5-1 and TRBJ1-1; TCRdb reports TRBD1, a call that lacks DNA to check it against. Per the germline V gene, CDR1 is SGHRS and CDR2 is YFSETQ. The CDR3 consists of 13 residues. This CDR3 is CASRGKGNTEAFF.

The genes are TRBV5-6 and TRBJ2-2; TCRdb calls TRBD2, which cannot be checked without DNA. Germline V lookup: CDR1 SGHDT, CDR2 YYEEEE. This CDR3 spans 13 amino acids. CDR3 protein: CASSPGLGGELFF.